The entry below describes one T cell receptor beta chain. No antigen is known for it. This table comes from immunoSEQ multiplex PCR, and its TCRdb copy is limited to in-frame clones, with some not included. The sample has roughly 28,000 clones, roughly 86% seen once; the top ten hold around 6.8%. The sample belongs to a study of T cells in localized non-small cell lung cancer. Study outcomes and limitations: Of the top 100 tumor clones, median around 60 were in adjacent lung, some 30 among its top 100.

Trimming at V came to 4 bases and at J to 12 bases, leaving 8 bases not matched to a gene. CDR1 is MNHEY, CDR2 SVGAGI, per germline. CDR3 length equals 13 residues. The genes are TRBV6-5 and TRBJ2-1; 8 nucleotides agree with TRBD1. The sample was peripheral blood, taken before any cancer treatment. The clonotype comes from a male donor at least 60 years old with stage I lung adenocarcinoma. The CDR3 reads CASSSTNRGVQFF. In nucleotides, the CDR3 is TGTGCCAGCAGTTCCACGAACAGGGGGGTGCAGTTCTTC.